One sample yielded the 22 T cell receptor beta chains listed below, sequenced in a study of identical twins. MiXCR was run by TCRdb on the 5' RACE reads, yielding one entry per CDR3 protein. The table shows about 900,000 distinct CDR3 sequences, with about 12% occurring only once. The same specimen was also included in a second study, on yellow fever vaccine responses in identical twins.

The sample was PBMCs. The receptors derive from a woman under 30 in good health.

This clonotype came up many times. The rearrangement joins TRBV2 to TRBJ2-1; D might be TRBD2 (5 bases). The germline gives CDR1 SNHLY, CDR2 FYNNEI. The CDR3 loop spans 13 amino acids. V was shortened by 8 bases and J by 2 bases, with 10 bases between the two germline ends. The CDR3 region has the DNA TGTGCCAGCCGGCGGGTCACCTACAATGAGCAGTTCTTC. Its translation: CASRRVTYNEQFF.

The chain employs TRBV4-1 and TRBJ2-1; 8 bases are shared with TRBD2. Germline trimming cut 3 bases from V and 0 bases from J; bases unmatched to any gene: 4. Germline assignment: CDR1 MGHRA and CDR2 YSYEKL. This CDR3 contains 16 residues. The CDR3 is CASSQRRGDSYNEQFF. The CDR3, as DNA: TGCGCCAGCAGCCAGAGGCGGGGGGACTCCTACAATGAGCAGTTCTTC.

The J gene is TRBJ1-1, the V gene TRBV12-3 or TRBV12-4; tentative D call: TRBD1 (6 bases). The V end was cut by 8 bases, the J end by 0 bases, with 16 bases between. The CDR3 has 15 amino acids. CDR3 residues: CASGQGRAMNTEAFF. In DNA, the CDR3 is TGTGCCAGCGGGCAGGGGCGAGCCATGAACACTGAAGCTTTCTTT.

This clonotype was counted ten times or more. The chain joins TRBV12-3 or TRBV12-4 to TRBJ1-2, with D uncertain. V was clipped by 2 bases and J by 4 bases, with 11 bases between them. CDR3 length: 14 residues. The CDR3 loop reads CASSLRTAGYGYTF. In DNA form, the CDR3 reads TGTGCCAGCAGTTTAAGGACTGCTGGCTATGGCTACACCTTC.

The chain has TRBV7-2 and TRBJ1-1; possible D gene TRBD1, 5 bases. The CDR3 is 16 residues long. With 3 bases removed from V and 1 base from J, the gap between germline ends came to 15 bases. CDR1 and CDR2 (germline): SGHTA, FQGNSA. CDR3 amino acids: CASSLGTIVSNTEAFF. The CDR3 nucleotides read TGTGCCAGCAGCTTGGGGACGATCGTCTCGAACACTGAAGCTTTCTTT.

The chain couples TRBV28 to TRBJ2-1; TRBD1 might be the D (6 bases). The CDR3 length is 15 residues. Germline V gives CDR1 MDHEN, CDR2 SYDVKM. V was pared by 3 bases and J by 7 bases, with 16 bases between. CDR3 nucleotides: TGTGCCAGCAGTTTCGGCAGGGGTCGGGGAAATGAGCAGTTCTTC. As protein: CASSFGRGRGNEQFF.

In its sample, this clonotype was seen many times. CDR3 sequence reads: CASSSGGLGTRIYGYTF. CDR3 sequence (DNA): TGTGCCAGCAGTTCAGGGGGACTCGGGACACGGATTTATGGCTACACCTTC. The J gene is TRBJ1-2, the V gene TRBV6-5; TRBD1 matches at 7 bases. The CDR3 extends over 17 amino acids. Germline CDR1 and CDR2: MNHEY and SVGAGI. Trimming cost V 4 bases and J 5 bases; bases outside gene matches: 16.

The CDR3 DNA is TGTGCCAGCAGTTTCGAAGCGGGGCCCTACTACGAGCAGTACTTC. Amino acid sequence: CASSFEAGPYYEQYF. The chain employs TRBV12-3 or TRBV12-4 and TRBJ2-7; 7 bases are shared with TRBD2. This CDR3 is built from 15 residues. V was pared by 3 bases and J by 3 bases, with 8 bases of the junction left unmatched.

J is TRBJ2-7 and V is TRBV5-1; the match to TRBD1 covers 7 bases. Germline CDR1 and CDR2: SGHRS and YFSETQ. There are 15 residues in the CDR3. J lost 2 bases, V lost 3 bases, and 8 bases had no gene match. The CDR3 region has the DNA TGCGCCAGCAGCTCAGGGACAGAGAAAGCCTACGAGCAGTACTTC. It specifies CASSSGTEKAYEQYF.

This clonotype appeared many times. Sequence at one end of the junction differs from germline and may be a read error. The rearrangement uses TRBV5-1 and TRBJ1-1; no definite D call. CDR1 is SGHRS, CDR2 YFSETQ, per germline. This CDR3 is built from 14 residues. The CDR3: CASSPLGGNTEAFF. In nucleotides, the CDR3 is TGTGCCAGCTCACCACTGGGAGGGAACACTGAAGCTTTCTTT.

The V call is TRBV29-1, the J call TRBJ2-7; a weak D match, TRBD1 (6 bases). The CDR3 runs to 13 residues. V was pared by 7 bases and J by 3 bases, with 16 bases between. Germline V CDR1 and CDR2: SQVTM, ANQGSEA. DNA of the CDR3: TGCAGCGCCGGATATCAGGGGATCTACGAGCAGTACTTC. It specifies CSAGYQGIYEQYF.

A few counts support this clonotype. The rearrangement links TRBV5-1 to TRBJ2-1, with 10 bases matching TRBD2. Germline CDR1 is SGHRS and CDR2 is YFSETQ. V trimming: 2 bases; J trimming: 9 bases; junction bases outside the gene matches: 14. The CDR3 has 17 amino acids. Written as DNA, the CDR3 is TGCGCCAGCAGCTTTGGGGGGACTAGCGATGGGTTCAGTGAGCAGTTCTTC. This sequence encodes CASSFGGTSDGFSEQFF.

Comment on this clonotype: A much more abundant neighbour one base away suggests this may be a read error. The chain couples TRBV10-3 to TRBJ2-3; no reliable D call. V was cut by 10 bases and J by 6 bases, with 23 bases left in between. The CDR3 sequence is 15 residues long. CDR1 ENHRY and CDR2 SYGVKD come from the germline V gene. CDR3 in DNA: TGTGCCACACGGTCCGGACCAAGCAGATCGGATACGCAGTATTTT. Amino acid sequence: CATRSGPSRSDTQYF.

This clonotype has only a few counts. The chain couples TRBV20-1 to TRBJ2-2; D not resolved. V lost 1 base and J 7 bases, leaving 10 bases between the germline ends. CDR1 and CDR2 (germline): DFQATT, SNEGSKA (reference sequence). The CDR3 runs to 13 residues. The CDR3 bases are TGCAGTGCTAGAGTTGTCATGGACGGGGAGCTGTTTTTT. It translates to CSARVVMDGELFF.

There are a few counts of this clonotype. This rearrangement joins TRBV29-1 to TRBJ2-3; 7 bases map to TRBD1. This CDR3 is 15 amino acids long. Germline V gene sequence: CDR1 SQVTM, CDR2 ANQGSEA. V lost 6 bases, J lost 5 bases, and 14 bases stayed unmatched. As DNA, the CDR3 is TGCAGCGTGGAAAAACAGGGGATGGCCTTAGATACGCAGTATTTT. It is translated as CSVEKQGMALDTQYF.

The V gene is TRBV4-1, the J gene TRBJ1-5, with unresolved D. This CDR3 has 16 amino acids. Trimming left V 1 base short and J 0 bases short, with 10 bases between. Germline V gene sequence: CDR1 MGHRA, CDR2 YSYEKL. The CDR3 nucleotides read TGCGCCAGCAGCCAAGTTCCCGGTTATAGCAATCAGCCCCAGCATTTT. Residues: CASSQVPGYSNQPQHF.

V usage is TRBV5-1 and J usage is TRBJ2-3; tentative D call: TRBD2 (6 bases). Germline V CDR1 and CDR2: SGHRS, YFSETQ. The CDR3 is 14 amino acids. The V and J ends lost 0 bases and 6 bases respectively, with 11 bases between them. The CDR3 bases are TGCGCCAGCAGCTTGGATGGAGGGTTGGATACGCAGTATTTT. This translates into CASSLDGGLDTQYF.

J is TRBJ2-3 and V is TRBV12-5; D perhaps matches TRBD2 (5 bases). The V gene's germline CDR1 is LGHNT and CDR2 FRNRAP. The CDR3 covers 13 residues. V lost 6 bases, J lost 0 bases, and 7 bases lay in between. CDR3 DNA sequence: TGTGCTAGTGGGGACTTAAGCACAGATACGCAGTATTTT. Its protein product is CASGDLSTDTQYF.

This clonotype has just a few counts. V gene TRBV13 combines with J gene TRBJ2-5, with TRBD2 identical over 14 bases. V gave up 4 bases and J gave up 4 bases; unmatched junction bases: 11. Per germline, CDR1 PRHDT and CDR2 FYEKMQ (reference sequence). This CDR3 region has 18 residues. CDR3: CASSSGTSGSTLRETQYF. The CDR3 nucleotides are TGTGCCAGCAGCTCCGGGACTAGCGGGAGTACATTGCGAGAGACCCAGTACTTC.

This clonotype was seen once. The chain recombines TRBV18 with TRBJ2-2; no definite D call. This CDR3 comprises 15 residues. Trimming left V 2 bases short and J 5 bases short, with 12 bases between. Looked up from germline, CDR1 is KGHSH and CDR2 is LQKENI. CDR3 sequence: CASSPTAVTTGELFF. In DNA form, the CDR3 reads TGTGCCAGCTCACCAACGGCAGTGACTACCGGGGAGCTGTTTTTT.

This sequence joins TRBV19 and TRBJ2-7, with D hard to call. The germline CDR1 and CDR2 sequences are LNHDA and SQIVND (reference sequence). The CDR3 has 14 residues. V was cut by 1 base and J by 0 bases, with 7 bases left in between. The CDR3: CASSIGVDSYEQYF. The CDR3 bases are TGTGCCAGTAGTATAGGAGTCGACTCCTACGAGCAGTACTTC.

The chain employs TRBV3-1 and TRBJ1-5, with a possible D match to TRBD1 (6 bases). Germline values: CDR1 LGHDT, CDR2 YNNKEL (reference sequence). The CDR3 contains 13 residues. The V gene lost 1 base and the J gene lost 9 bases, with 10 bases spanning the gap. The CDR3 nucleotides read TGTGCCAGCAGCCAAGCGGGACAAATGCCCCAGCATTTT. Residues: CASSQAGQMPQHF.